This passage covers 25 T cell receptor beta chains from one sample sequenced in a study of spatial heterogeneity in lung cancer. Indicated time point: blood at routine non-recurrence follow-up after resection. MiXCR, applied by TCRdb to the 5' RACE reads, yields one record per CDR3 protein. The sample has fewer than 150,000 distinct CDR3 sequences; about a tenth are singletons. Sequencing was performed on PBMCs, taken at follow-up. Receptors originate from a female donor with early-stage non-small cell lung cancer.

This clonotype has at least ten counts. The V call is TRBV29-1, the J call TRBJ2-7; TRBD1 agrees at 7 bases. The trim removed 6 bases at V and 4 bases at J, leaving 12 bases unmatched. The germline CDR1 and CDR2 sequences are SQVTM and ANQGSEA. This CDR3 region has 14 residues. CDR3 coding DNA: TGCAGCGTGGGACACAGGGGTTTCTGTTACGAGCAGTACTTC. Protein: CSVGHRGFCYEQYF.

This clonotype has ten or more counts. The V call is TRBV6-6, the J call TRBJ2-1; TRBD1 matches at 7 bases. The CDR3 runs to 15 residues. Germline V gives CDR1 MNHNY, CDR2 SVGAGI (reference sequence). The J segment lost 2 bases and the V segment lost 4 bases, leaving 5 bases of the junction unmatched. CDR3 sequence (DNA): TGTGCCAGCAGTTCGGACAGGTTCCCCTACAATGAGCAGTTCTTC. Translated, it gives CASSSDRFPYNEQFF.

This chain links TRBV24-1 with TRBJ2-2; weak D call: TRBD1 (6 bases). The CDR3 length is 15 residues. Per germline, CDR1 KGHDR and CDR2 SFDVKD. V lost 4 bases and J 1 base, leaving 9 bases between the germline ends. CDR3 loop: CATSEQGQNTGELFF. DNA of the CDR3: TGTGCCACCAGTGAGCAGGGACAGAACACCGGGGAGCTGTTTTTT.

This clonotype showed up many times. V and J are TRBV4-2 and TRBJ1-1, with 9 bases that match TRBD1. V was pared by 2 bases and J by 7 bases, with 11 bases of the junction left unmatched. This CDR3 is built from 16 residues. Germline values: CDR1 LGHNA, CDR2 YNFKEQ. DNA for the CDR3: TGTGCCAGCAGCCAACTCTTTTACGGGACAGGGTATGAAGCTTTCTTT. Protein sequence: CASSQLFYGTGYEAFF.

This clonotype appeared once. The J gene is TRBJ2-2, the V gene TRBV5-6; D uncertain. Germline values: CDR1 SGHDT, CDR2 YYEEEE. V lost 2 bases to trimming and J lost 1 base, with 9 bases between them. The CDR3 sequence is 15 residues long. In nucleotides, the CDR3 is TGTGCCAGCAGCTTTGGTCGCATGAACACCGGGGAGCTGTTTTTT. The encoded protein is CASSFGRMNTGELFF.

This clonotype turned up a few times. This chain connects TRBV20-1 to TRBJ2-1; 8 bases map to TRBD2. Per the germline V gene, CDR1 is DFQATT and CDR2 is SNEGSKA (reference sequence). The CDR3 is 13 residues long. CDR3 nucleotides: TGCACTACATCCGGGAGGGGGGTCGGTGAGCAGTTCTTC. It codes for CTTSGRGVGEQFF.

The rearrangement links TRBV7-3 to TRBJ1-2; D remains unclear. With 6 bases removed from V and 7 bases from J, the gap between germline ends came to 24 bases. Germline CDR1 and CDR2: SGHTA and FQGTGA. The CDR3 is 16 residues long. CDR3: CASREQPGFGSSGYTF. The CDR3 region has the DNA TGTGCCAGCAGGGAACAACCAGGCTTTGGTAGTAGTGGCTACACCTTC.

The J gene is TRBJ1-1, the V gene TRBV7-9; D uncertain. V was cut by 6 bases and J by 4 bases, with 9 bases left in between. Per germline, CDR1 SEHNR and CDR2 FQNEAQ (reference sequence). The CDR3 consists of 12 residues. Here the CDR3 DNA reads TGTGCCAGCAGTTTAATTGGCACTGAAGCTTTCTTT. This gives the protein CASSLIGTEAFF. Variable domain in full (rest from reference TRBV7-9 and TRBJ1-1): DTGVSQNPRHKITKRGQNVTFRCDPISEHNRLYWYRQTLGQGPEFLTYFQNEAQLEKSRLLSDRFSAERPKGSFSTLEIQRTEQGDSAMYLCASSLIGTEAFFGQGTRLTVV.

The chain uses TRBV7-8 and TRBJ1-5; D may be TRBD1 (6 bases). Germline CDR1 and CDR2: SGHVS and FQNEAQ. Trimming left V 2 bases short and J 0 bases short, with 14 bases between. This CDR3 is 17 amino acids long. The CDR3 bases are TGTGCCAGCAGCTTAACAGGGCGAGGTTATAGCAATCAGCCCCAGCATTTT. Translated: CASSLTGRGYSNQPQHF.

This clonotype was observed a few times. The chain uses TRBV19 and TRBJ2-1; 7 nucleotides align to TRBD2. Germline V gene sequence: CDR1 LNHDA, CDR2 SQIVND (reference sequence). The CDR3 runs 13 residues. J lost 8 bases, V lost 6 bases, and 7 bases had no gene match. Here the CDR3 reads CASRPPTSHEQFF. The CDR3 DNA follows: TGTGCCAGTAGGCCCCCGACTAGCCATGAGCAGTTCTTC.

Points on this clonotype: The junction shows a germline mismatch at one end, possibly a read error. This chain joins TRBV7-9 and TRBJ1-4; a weak D match, TRBD1 (6 bases). This CDR3 comprises 15 residues. Germline V gene data show CDR1 as SEHNR and CDR2 as FQNEAQ (reference sequence). CDR3 loop: CASSLGSQGNERLFF. The CDR3 bases are TGTGCCAGCAGCTTAGGATCCCAGGGGAATGAAAGACTGTTTTTT. The variable domain in full, completed from reference TRBV7-9 and TRBJ1-4, reads DTGVSQNPRHKITKRGQNVTFRCDPISEHNRLYWYRQTLGQGPEFLTYFQNEAQLEKSRLLSDRFSAERPKGSFSTLEIQRTEQGDSAMYLCASSLGSQGNERLFFGSGTQLSVL.

This clonotype has a count of ten or more. This rearrangement joins TRBV7-3 to TRBJ2-2; D tentatively fits TRBD1 or TRBD2 (5 bases each). Germline values: CDR1 SGHTA, CDR2 FQGTGA. The CDR3 totals 14 residues. Trimming removed 0 bases at V and 7 bases at J, with 9 bases between. CDR3 sequence (DNA): TGTGCCAGCAGCTTAACAGGGGACGGCGGGGAGCTGTTTTTT. Translation gives CASSLTGDGGELFF.

The chain joins TRBV18 to TRBJ1-1, with TRBD1 matching 11 bases. J gave up 5 bases and V 3 bases, and 5 bases lay outside the gene matches. Germline CDR1 and CDR2: KGHSH and LQKENI. The CDR3 runs to 15 residues. The DNA of the CDR3 is TGTGCCAGCTCACCCGGACAGGGGGCGGGAACTGAAGCTTTCTTT. Its translation is CASSPGQGAGTEAFF. Full variable domain (outside the CDR3, taken from reference TRBV18 and TRBJ1-1): NAGVMQNPRHLVRRRGQEARLRCSPMKGHSHVYWYRQLPEEGLKFMVYLQKENIIDESGMPKERFSAEFPKEGPSILRIQQVVRGDSAAYFCASSPGQGAGTEAFFGQGTRLTVV.

This clonotype was seen many times. This rearrangement joins TRBV18 to TRBJ2-3; TRBD1 aligns across 7 bases. Per the germline V gene, CDR1 is KGHSH and CDR2 is LQKENI. V shed 3 bases, J shed 2 bases, and the junction held 8 bases outside the gene matches. The CDR3 length is 16 residues. The CDR3 coding sequence is TGTGCCAGCTCACCGCCACAGGGGCCCTTCACAGATACGCAGTATTTT. Translated, it gives CASSPPQGPFTDTQYF.

This clonotype has just a few counts. CDR3: CASSSLAGAVDTQYF. The CDR3 DNA reads TGTGCCAGCAGTTCCTTAGCGGGAGCGGTAGATACGCAGTATTTT. V and J are TRBV6-5 and TRBJ2-3, with 9 positions matching TRBD2. V was clipped by 4 bases and J by 5 bases; unmatched bases: 7. Germline CDR1 and CDR2: MNHEY and SVGAGI. CDR3 length equals 15 residues.

The chain combines TRBV15 with TRBJ1-5; D unresolved. From germline, CDR1 is LNHNV and CDR2 YYDKDF (reference sequence). The CDR3 spans 15 residues. V was shortened by 7 bases and J by 4 bases, with 17 bases between the two germline ends. The CDR3 sequence: CATKTTYRKNQPQHF. Written as DNA, the CDR3 is TGTGCCACCAAGACCACATACAGAAAAAATCAGCCCCAGCATTTT. Looking up the rest from reference TRBV15 and TRBJ1-5 gives the full variable domain: DAMVIQNPRYQVTQFGKPVTLSCSQTLNHNVMYWYQQKSSQAPKLLFHYYDKDFNNEADTPDNFQSRRPNTSFCFLDIRSPGLGDTAMYLCATKTTYRKNQPQHFGDGTRLSIL.

The sample holds a few counts of this clonotype. The chain has TRBV7-3 and TRBJ2-2; 13 nucleotides agree with TRBD2. Germline CDR1 and CDR2: SGHTA and FQGTGA. The CDR3 sequence is 16 residues long. The V segment lost 6 bases and the J segment 0 bases; nucleotides outside the gene matches: 1. The CDR3 is CASRLAGGTNTGELFF. The CDR3 nucleotides read TGTGCCAGCAGACTAGCGGGAGGGACGAACACCGGGGAGCTGTTTTTT. The whole variable domain, filled in from reference TRBV7-3 and TRBJ2-2, reads GAGVSQTPSNKVTEKGKYVELRCDPISGHTALYWYRQSLGQGPEFLIYFQGTGAADDSGLPNDRFFAVRPEGSVSTLKIQRTERGDSAVYLCASRLAGGTNTGELFFGEGSRLTVL.

The chain carries TRBV24-1 and TRBJ2-5; tentatively, D is TRBD1 (6 bases). V lost 7 bases and J 4 bases, leaving 15 bases between the germline ends. CDR1 is KGHDR and CDR2 is SFDVKD in the germline V gene. The CDR3 extends over 14 amino acids. CDR3 in amino acids: CATSPDGRGETQYF. Here the CDR3 DNA reads TGTGCCACCAGCCCAGATGGCAGGGGAGAGACCCAGTACTTC.

This clonotype was seen a few times. The chain is built from TRBV5-1 and TRBJ2-1, with D possibly called TRBD1 or TRBD2 (5 bases each). Germline V CDR1 and CDR2: SGHRS, YFSETQ. The V and J ends lost 4 bases and 4 bases respectively, with 12 bases between them. The CDR3 runs to 14 residues. The CDR3 loop reads CASSPADIYNEQFF. CDR3 bases: TGCGCCAGCAGCCCAGCGGACATATACAATGAGCAGTTCTTC.

This clonotype has more than one count but fewer than ten. The rearrangement joins TRBV20-1 to TRBJ1-1; weak D call: TRBD1 (5 bases). The CDR3 runs 13 residues. V lost 1 base and J 1 base, leaving 7 bases between the germline ends. Germline V gene lookup returns CDR1 DFQATT and CDR2 SNEGSKA (reference sequence). The CDR3 sequence: CSARGDWNTEAFF. The CDR3 DNA sequence: TGCAGTGCTAGAGGGGACTGGAACACTGAAGCTTTCTTT.

This clonotype has ten or more counts. The genes are TRBV28 and TRBJ1-4; perhaps TRBD1 as D (6 bases). The V end lost 5 bases, the J end lost 3 bases, and 13 bases lay between the germline ends. The CDR3 length is 15 residues. Per the germline V gene, CDR1 is MDHEN and CDR2 is SYDVKM. The CDR3 DNA follows: TGTGCCAGCAGTCCCAACAGGGCACCTAATGAAAAACTGTTTTTT. Translation: CASSPNRAPNEKLFF.

This clonotype came up many times. The chain employs TRBV27 and TRBJ2-1; 7 nucleotides match TRBD2. V dropped 8 bases and J dropped 2; count of bases not matched to a gene: 9. This CDR3 is 15 amino acids long. In germline, CDR1 is MNHEY, CDR2 SMNVEV (reference sequence). The CDR3 spells CASSSGGVTYNEQFF. The DNA for the CDR3 is TGTGCCAGCTCCTCGGGGGGAGTCACCTACAATGAGCAGTTCTTC.

A few counts support this clonotype. The chain links TRBV18 to TRBJ1-4; D is perhaps TRBD1 (6 bases). The CDR3 consists of 15 residues. V lost 3 bases and J lost 0, with 8 bases in between. Looked up from germline, CDR1 is KGHSH and CDR2 is LQKENI. The CDR3 region is CASSPDRATNEKLFF. For the CDR3, the DNA is TGTGCCAGCTCACCGGACAGAGCAACTAATGAAAAACTGTTTTTT.

The V gene is TRBV28, the J gene TRBJ1-3, with TRBD1 as a possible D gene (6 bases). The CDR3 runs 16 residues. Germline V gives CDR1 MDHEN, CDR2 SYDVKM. Trimming left V 5 bases short and J 4 bases short, with 18 bases between. The CDR3 sequence: CASSLPQGRPGNTIYF. In DNA, the CDR3 is TGTGCCAGCAGTCTCCCACAGGGACGGCCCGGAAACACCATATATTTT.

The CDR3: CASSGQGADTQYF. As DNA, the CDR3 is TGTGCCAGCAGCGGACAGGGGGCAGATACGCAGTATTTT. The chain employs TRBV7-2 and TRBJ2-3, with 10 bases that match TRBD1. Trimming cost V 5 bases and J 4 bases; bases outside gene matches: 0. CDR3 length: 13 residues. Per the germline V gene, CDR1 is SGHTA and CDR2 is FQGNSA.